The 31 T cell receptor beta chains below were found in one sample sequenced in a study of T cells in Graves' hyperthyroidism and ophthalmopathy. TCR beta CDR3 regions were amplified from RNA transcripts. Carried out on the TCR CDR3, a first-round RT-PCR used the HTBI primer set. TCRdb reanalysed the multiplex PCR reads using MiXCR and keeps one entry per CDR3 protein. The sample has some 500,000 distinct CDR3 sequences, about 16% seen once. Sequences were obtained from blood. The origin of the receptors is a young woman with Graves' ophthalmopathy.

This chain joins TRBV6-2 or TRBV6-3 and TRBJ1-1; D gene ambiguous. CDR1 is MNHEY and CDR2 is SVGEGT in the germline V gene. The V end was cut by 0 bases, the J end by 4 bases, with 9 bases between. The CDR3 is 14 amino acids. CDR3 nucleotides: TGTGCCAGCAGTTACTCGAAGGGTACCACTGAAGCTTTCTTT. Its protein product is CASSYSKGTTEAFF.

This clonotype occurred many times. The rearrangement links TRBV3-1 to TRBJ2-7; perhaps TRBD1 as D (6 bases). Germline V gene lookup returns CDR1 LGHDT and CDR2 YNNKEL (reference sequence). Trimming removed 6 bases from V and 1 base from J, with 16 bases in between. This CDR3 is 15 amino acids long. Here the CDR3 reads CASSPPTGQSYEQYF. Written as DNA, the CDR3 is TGTGCCAGCAGTCCCCCGACAGGACAATCCTACGAGCAGTACTTC.

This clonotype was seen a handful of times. CDR3 sequence: CATSRGDYGYTF. The CDR3 DNA is TGTGCCACAAGCAGGGGTGACTATGGCTACACCTTC. This chain joins TRBV6-1 and TRBJ1-2; D is possibly TRBD1 (6 bases). Trimming shortened V by 10 bases and J by 3 bases, and 12 bases separated the two germline ends. Germline-derived CDR1 and CDR2 are MNHNS and SASEGT. The CDR3 runs to 12 residues.

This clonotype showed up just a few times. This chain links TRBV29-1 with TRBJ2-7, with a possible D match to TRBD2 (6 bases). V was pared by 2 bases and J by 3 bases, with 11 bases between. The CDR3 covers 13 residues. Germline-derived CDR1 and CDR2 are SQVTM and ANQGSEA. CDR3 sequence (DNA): TGCAGCGTTGAAAGGGGAGGCCACTACGAGCAGTACTTC. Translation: CSVERGGHYEQYF.

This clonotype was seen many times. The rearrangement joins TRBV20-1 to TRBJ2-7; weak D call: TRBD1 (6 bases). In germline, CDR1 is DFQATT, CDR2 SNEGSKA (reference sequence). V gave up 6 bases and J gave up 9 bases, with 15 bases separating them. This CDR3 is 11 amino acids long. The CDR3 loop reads CSASRQDGQYF. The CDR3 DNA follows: TGCAGTGCGAGCCGACAGGACGGGCAGTACTTC.

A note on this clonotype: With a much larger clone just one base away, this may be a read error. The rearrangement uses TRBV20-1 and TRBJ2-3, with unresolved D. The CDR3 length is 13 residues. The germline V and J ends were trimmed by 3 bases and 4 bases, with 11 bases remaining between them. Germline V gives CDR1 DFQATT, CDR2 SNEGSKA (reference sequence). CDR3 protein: CSASPGFADTQYF. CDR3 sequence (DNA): TGCAGTGCTAGCCCAGGATTCGCAGATACGCAGTATTTT.

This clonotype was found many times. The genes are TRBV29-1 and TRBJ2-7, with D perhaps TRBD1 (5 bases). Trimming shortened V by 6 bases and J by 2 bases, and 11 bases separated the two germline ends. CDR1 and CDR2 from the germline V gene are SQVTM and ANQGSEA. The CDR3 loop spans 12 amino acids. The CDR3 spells CSVFTGAYEQYF. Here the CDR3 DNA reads TGCAGCGTATTTACAGGTGCCTACGAGCAGTACTTC.

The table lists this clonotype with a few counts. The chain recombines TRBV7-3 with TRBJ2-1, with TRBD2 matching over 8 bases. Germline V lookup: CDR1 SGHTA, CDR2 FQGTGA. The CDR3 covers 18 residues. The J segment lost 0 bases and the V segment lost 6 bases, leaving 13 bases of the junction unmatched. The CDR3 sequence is CASSLGPGGASSYNEQFF. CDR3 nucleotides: TGTGCCAGCAGTTTGGGGCCGGGGGGGGCGAGCTCCTACAATGAGCAGTTCTTC.

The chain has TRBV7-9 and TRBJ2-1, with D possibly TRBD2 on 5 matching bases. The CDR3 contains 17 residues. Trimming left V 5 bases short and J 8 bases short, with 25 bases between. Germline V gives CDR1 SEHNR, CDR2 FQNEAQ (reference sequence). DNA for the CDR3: TGTGCCAGCAGCCCCCCGCAGATCGGGATTAGCAATTATGAGCAGTTCTTC. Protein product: CASSPPQIGISNYEQFF.

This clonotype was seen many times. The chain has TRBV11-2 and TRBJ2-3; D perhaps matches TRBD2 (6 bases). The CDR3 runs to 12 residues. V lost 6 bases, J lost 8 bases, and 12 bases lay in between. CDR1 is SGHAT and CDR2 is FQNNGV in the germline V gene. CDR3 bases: TGTGCCAGCAGGCCGGGGGTTGGTACGCAGTATTTT. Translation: CASRPGVGTQYF.

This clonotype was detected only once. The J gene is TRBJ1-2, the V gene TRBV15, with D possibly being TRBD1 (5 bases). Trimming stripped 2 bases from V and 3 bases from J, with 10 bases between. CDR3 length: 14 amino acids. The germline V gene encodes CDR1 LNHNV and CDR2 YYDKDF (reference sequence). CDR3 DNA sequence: TGTGCCACCAGCAGATGGGGACGAGACTATGGCTACACCTTC. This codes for CATSRWGRDYGYTF.

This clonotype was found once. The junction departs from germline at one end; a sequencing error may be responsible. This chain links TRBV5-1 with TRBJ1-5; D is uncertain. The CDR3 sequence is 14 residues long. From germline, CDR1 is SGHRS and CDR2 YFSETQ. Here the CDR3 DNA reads TGTGCCAGCAGCTTAGGGCAGACCGATCAGCCCCAGCATTTT. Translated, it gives CASSLGQTDQPQHF.

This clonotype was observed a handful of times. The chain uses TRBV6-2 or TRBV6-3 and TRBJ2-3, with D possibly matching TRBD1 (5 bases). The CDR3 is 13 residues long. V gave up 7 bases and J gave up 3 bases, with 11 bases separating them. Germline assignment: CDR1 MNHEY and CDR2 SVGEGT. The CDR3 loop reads CASTTVETDTQYF. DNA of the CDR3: TGTGCCAGCACGACAGTAGAGACAGATACGCAGTATTTT.

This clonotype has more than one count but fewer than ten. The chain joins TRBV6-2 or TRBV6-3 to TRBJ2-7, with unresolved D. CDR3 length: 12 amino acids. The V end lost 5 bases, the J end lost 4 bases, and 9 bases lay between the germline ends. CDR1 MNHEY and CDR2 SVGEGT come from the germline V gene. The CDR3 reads CASSPLGYEQYF. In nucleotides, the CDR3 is TGTGCCAGCAGTCCTCTAGGATACGAGCAGTACTTC.

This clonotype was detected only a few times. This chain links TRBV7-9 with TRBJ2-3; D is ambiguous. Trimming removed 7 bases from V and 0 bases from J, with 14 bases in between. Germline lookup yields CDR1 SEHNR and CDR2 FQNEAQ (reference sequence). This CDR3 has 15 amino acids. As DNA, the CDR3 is TGTGCCAGCAAAAAACCCTTAAGGAGCACAGATACGCAGTATTTT. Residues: CASKKPLRSTDTQYF. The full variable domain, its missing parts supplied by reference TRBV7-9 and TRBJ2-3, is DTGVSQNPRHKITKRGQNVTFRCDPISEHNRLYWYRQTLGQGPEFLTYFQNEAQLEKSRLLSDRFSAERPKGSFSTLEIQRTEQGDSAMYLCASKKPLRSTDTQYFGPGTRLTVL.

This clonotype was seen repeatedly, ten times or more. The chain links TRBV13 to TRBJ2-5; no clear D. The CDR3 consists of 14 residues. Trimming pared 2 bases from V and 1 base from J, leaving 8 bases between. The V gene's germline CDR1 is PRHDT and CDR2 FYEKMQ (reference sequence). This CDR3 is CASSLSPRQETQYF. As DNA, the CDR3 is TGTGCCAGCAGCTTAAGCCCCCGCCAAGAGACCCAGTACTTC.

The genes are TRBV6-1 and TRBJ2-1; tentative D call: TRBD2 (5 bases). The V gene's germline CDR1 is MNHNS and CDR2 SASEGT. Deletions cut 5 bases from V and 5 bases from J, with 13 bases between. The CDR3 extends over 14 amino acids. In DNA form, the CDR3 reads TGTGCCAGCAGTTCTAGGACTTTTGACAATGAGCAGTTCTTC. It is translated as CASSSRTFDNEQFF.

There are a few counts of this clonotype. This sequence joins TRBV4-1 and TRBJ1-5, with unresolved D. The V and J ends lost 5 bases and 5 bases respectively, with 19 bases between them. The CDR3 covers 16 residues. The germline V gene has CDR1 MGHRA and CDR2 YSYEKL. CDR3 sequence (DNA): TGCGCCAGCAGCGCCCGTTCGCGGTTATACGATCAGCCCCAGCATTTT. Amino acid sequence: CASSARSRLYDQPQHF.

This CDR3 is CASSRYIPRNEQFF. The CDR3 bases are TGTGCCAGCAGTCGTTATATACCCCGCAATGAGCAGTTCTTC. The chain is built from TRBV6-1 and TRBJ2-1; D call uncertain. The ends were cut back, 5 bases at V and 6 bases at J, with 14 bases in the middle. The germline CDR1 and CDR2 sequences are MNHNS and SASEGT. The CDR3 sequence is 14 residues long.

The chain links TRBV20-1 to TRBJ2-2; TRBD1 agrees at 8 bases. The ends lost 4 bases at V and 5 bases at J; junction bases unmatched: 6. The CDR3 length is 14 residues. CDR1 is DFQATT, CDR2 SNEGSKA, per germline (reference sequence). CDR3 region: CSATSGGGTGELFF. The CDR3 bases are TGCAGTGCTACCTCAGGGGGCGGTACCGGGGAGCTGTTTTTT.

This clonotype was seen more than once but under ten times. The CDR3 loop is CASSRGGQQETQYF. The CDR3 coding sequence is TGTGCCAGCAGTCGCGGAGGCCAGCAAGAGACCCAGTACTTC. The chain recombines TRBV7-2 with TRBJ2-5; tentatively, D is TRBD2 (5 bases). Germline-derived CDR1 and CDR2 are SGHTA and FQGNSA. There are 14 residues in the CDR3. Trimming left V 6 bases short and J 2 bases short, with 13 bases between.

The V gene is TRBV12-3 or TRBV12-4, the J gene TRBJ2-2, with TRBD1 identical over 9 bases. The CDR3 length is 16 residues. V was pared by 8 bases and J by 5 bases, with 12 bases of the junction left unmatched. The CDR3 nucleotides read TGTGCCAGCGGTTATGCGACAGGGGGTTATACCGGGGAGCTGTTTTTT. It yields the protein CASGYATGGYTGELFF.

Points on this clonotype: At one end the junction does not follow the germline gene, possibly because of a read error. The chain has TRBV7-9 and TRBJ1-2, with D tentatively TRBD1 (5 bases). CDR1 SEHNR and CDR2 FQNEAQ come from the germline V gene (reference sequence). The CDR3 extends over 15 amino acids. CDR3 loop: CASSLGGSRDYGCTF. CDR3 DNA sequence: TGTGCCAGCAGCTTAGGTGGCAGCCGGGACTATGGCTGCACCTTC. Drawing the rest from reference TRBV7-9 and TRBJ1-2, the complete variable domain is DTGVSQNPRHKITKRGQNVTFRCDPISEHNRLYWYRQTLGQGPEFLTYFQNEAQLEKSRLLSDRFSAERPKGSFSTLEIQRTEQGDSAMYLCASSLGGSRDYGCTFGSGTRLTVV.

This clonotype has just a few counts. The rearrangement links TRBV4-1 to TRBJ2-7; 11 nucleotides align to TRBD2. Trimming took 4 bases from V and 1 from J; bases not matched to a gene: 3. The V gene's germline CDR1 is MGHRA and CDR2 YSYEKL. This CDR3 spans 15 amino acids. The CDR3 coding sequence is TGCGCCAGCAGCCTAGCGGGAGGGAGGTCCTACGAGCAGTACTTC. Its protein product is CASSLAGGRSYEQYF.

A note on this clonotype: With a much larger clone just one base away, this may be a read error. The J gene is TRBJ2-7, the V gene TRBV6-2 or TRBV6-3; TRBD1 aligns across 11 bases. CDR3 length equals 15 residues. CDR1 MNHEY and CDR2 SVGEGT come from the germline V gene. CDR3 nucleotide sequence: TGTGCCAGCACCGACCGGGACAGGGGGACCTACGGGCAGTACTTC. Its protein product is CASTDRDRGTYGQYF.

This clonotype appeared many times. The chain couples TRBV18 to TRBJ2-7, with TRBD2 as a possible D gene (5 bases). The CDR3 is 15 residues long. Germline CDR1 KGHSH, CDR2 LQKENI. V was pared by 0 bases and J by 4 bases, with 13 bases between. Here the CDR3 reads CASSPPGGQRYEQYF. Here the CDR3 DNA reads TGTGCCAGCTCACCACCGGGCGGGCAACGATACGAGCAGTACTTC.

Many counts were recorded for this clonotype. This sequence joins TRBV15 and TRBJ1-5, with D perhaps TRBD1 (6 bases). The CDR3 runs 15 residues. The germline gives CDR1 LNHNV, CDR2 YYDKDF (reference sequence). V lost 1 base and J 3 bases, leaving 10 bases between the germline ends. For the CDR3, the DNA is TGTGCCACCAGCAGAGTACAGGGTCACAATCAGCCCCAGCATTTT. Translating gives CATSRVQGHNQPQHF.

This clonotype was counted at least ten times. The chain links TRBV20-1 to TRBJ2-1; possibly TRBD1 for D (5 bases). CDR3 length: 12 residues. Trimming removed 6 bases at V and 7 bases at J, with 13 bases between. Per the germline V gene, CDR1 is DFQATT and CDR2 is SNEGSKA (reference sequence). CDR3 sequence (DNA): TGCAGTGCCCCTACCCGACAGAATGAGCAGTTCTTC. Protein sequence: CSAPTRQNEQFF.

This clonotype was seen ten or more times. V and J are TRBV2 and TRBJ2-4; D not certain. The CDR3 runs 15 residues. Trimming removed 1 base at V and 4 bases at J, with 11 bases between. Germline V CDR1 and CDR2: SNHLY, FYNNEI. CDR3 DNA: TGTGCCAGCAGTGAAGTTGGGCGGATTAAAAACATTCAGTACTTC. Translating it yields CASSEVGRIKNIQYF. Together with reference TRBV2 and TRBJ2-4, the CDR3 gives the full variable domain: EPEVTQTPSHQVTQMGQEVILRCVPISNHLYFYWYRQILGQKVEFLVSFYNNEISEKSEIFDDQFSVERPDGSNFTLKIRSTKLEDSAMYFCASSEVGRIKNIQYFGAGTRLSVL.

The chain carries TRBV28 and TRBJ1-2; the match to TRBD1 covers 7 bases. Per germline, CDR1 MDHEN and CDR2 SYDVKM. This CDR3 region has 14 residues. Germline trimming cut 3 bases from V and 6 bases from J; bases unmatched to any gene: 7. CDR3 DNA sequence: TGTGCCAGCAGTTTGGGCAGGGGGAACAATGGCTACACCTTC. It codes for CASSLGRGNNGYTF.

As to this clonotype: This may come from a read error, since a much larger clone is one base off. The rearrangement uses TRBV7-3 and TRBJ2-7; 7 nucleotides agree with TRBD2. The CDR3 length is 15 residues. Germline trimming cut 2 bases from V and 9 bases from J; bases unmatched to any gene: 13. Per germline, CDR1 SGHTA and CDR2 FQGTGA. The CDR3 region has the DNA TGTGCCAGCAGCTTAGGCGGGAGTAATGCCTTCGGGCAGTACTTC. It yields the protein CASSLGGSNAFGQYF.